One sample yielded the 29 T cell receptor beta chains listed below, sequenced in a study of cytomegalovirus exposure and HLA in healthy donors. Data came from immunoSEQ multiplex PCR; TCRdb stores just in-frame clones and leaves some out. This sample has around 160,000 clones, with less than 90% found just once. The specimen was PBMCs. The source is a man aged 30 to 45 in good health and CMV-seropositive.

The chain is built from TRBV9 and TRBJ1-4; D not certain. V was clipped by 4 bases and J by 3 bases, with 13 bases between them. The CDR3 covers 15 residues. Germline V gives CDR1 SGDLS, CDR2 YYNGEE. The CDR3 DNA is TGTGCCAGCAGCAAACTCGGCGGGCCTAATGAAAAACTGTTTTTT. This codes for CASSKLGGPNEKLFF.

This clone has only a few counts. The chain links TRBV6-1 to TRBJ2-5; 7 bases map to TRBD2. J was trimmed by 5 bases and V by 6 bases; bases with no gene match: 9. The length of the CDR3 is 14 residues. Germline V gene sequence: CDR1 MNHNS, CDR2 SASEGT. This chain's CDR3 is CASSVRLAGETQYF. CDR3 nucleotide sequence: TGTGCCAGCAGCGTACGACTAGCCGGGGAGACCCAGTACTTC.

The chain uses TRBV7-9 and TRBJ1-2; TRBD1 aligns across 7 bases. With V trimmed by 4 bases and J by 7 bases, 9 bases remained unmatched. This CDR3 has 14 residues. Germline values: CDR1 SEHNR, CDR2 FQNEAQ (reference sequence). This CDR3 reads CASSSLRQGGGYTF. The CDR3 region has the DNA TGTGCCAGCAGCTCACTTCGACAGGGTGGTGGCTACACCTTC.

This clone was seen a single time. The chain joins TRBV4-3 to TRBJ2-1, with D maybe TRBD2 (6 bases). V dropped 4 bases and J dropped 8 bases, with 9 bases sitting between them. This CDR3 comprises 12 residues. Germline values: CDR1 LGHNA, CDR2 YSLEER. The CDR3 here is CASSRTGDEQFF. The CDR3 nucleotides read TGCGCCAGCAGCCGAACGGGGGATGAGCAGTTCTTC.

The chain combines TRBV30 with TRBJ2-7, with 9 bases that match TRBD1. Germline loops: CDR1 GTSNPN, CDR2 SVGIG (reference sequence). The trim removed 2 bases at V and 1 base at J, leaving 3 bases unmatched. This CDR3 has 14 residues. This chain's CDR3 is CAWSLGQGSYEQYF. The CDR3 region has the DNA TGTGCCTGGAGTTTAGGACAGGGGTCCTACGAGCAGTACTTC. The full variable domain, completed using reference TRBV30 and TRBJ2-7, is SQTIHQWPATLVQPVGSPLSLECTVEGTSNPNLYWYRQAAGRGLQLLFYSVGIGQISSEVPQNLSASRPQDRQFILSSKKLLLSDSGFYLCAWSLGQGSYEQYFGPGTRLTVT.

V and J are TRBV30 and TRBJ2-3, with TRBD2 matching over 9 bases. V shed 0 bases and J 2 bases; nucleotides not matched to a gene: 3. Germline V CDR1 and CDR2: GTSNPN, SVGIG (reference sequence). CDR3 length: 15 amino acids. CDR3 coding DNA: TGTGCCTGGAGTGTAGTAGCGGGGGTCACAGATACGCAGTATTTT. This sequence encodes CAWSVVAGVTDTQYF.

The rearrangement links TRBV7-9 to TRBJ2-3; 9 bases fit TRBD2. The junction had 11 bases not matched to a gene; V was cut back by 5 bases and J by 5 bases. The germline V gene encodes CDR1 SEHNR and CDR2 FQNEAQ (reference sequence). CDR3 length: 16 residues. CDR3 bases: TGTGCCAGCAGCCGAACCCGACTAGCGGAAAAAGATACGCAGTATTTT. It codes for CASSRTRLAEKDTQYF.

This clone was detected only a few times. This sequence joins TRBV7-2 and TRBJ2-7, with D possibly matching TRBD2 (5 bases). Trimming shortened V by 0 bases and J by 0 bases, and 9 bases separated the two germline ends. The CDR3 extends over 15 amino acids. The germline V gene encodes CDR1 SGHTA and CDR2 FQGNSA. CDR3 sequence: CASSLAEGSSYEQYF. In DNA form, the CDR3 reads TGTGCCAGCAGCTTAGCGGAAGGGAGCTCCTACGAGCAGTACTTC.

The rearrangement uses TRBV4-3 and TRBJ2-2; a possible D gene is TRBD1 (5 bases). The CDR3 contains 18 residues. Trimming shortened V by 0 bases and J by 6 bases, and 20 bases separated the two germline ends. Per the germline V gene, CDR1 is LGHNA and CDR2 is YSLEER. The chain's CDR3 is CASSQEATQGIRAGELFF. The CDR3 DNA is TGCGCCAGCAGCCAAGAAGCTACTCAGGGAATCAGGGCCGGGGAGCTGTTTTTT.

The V gene is TRBV29-1, the J gene TRBJ2-5; D gene uncertain. The CDR3 covers 12 residues. Trimming stripped 5 bases from V and 5 bases from J, with 12 bases between. Germline lookup yields CDR1 SQVTM and CDR2 ANQGSEA. CDR3 nucleotides: TGCAGCGTTCGTCAGGCCCGGGAGACCCAGTACTTC. Amino acid sequence: CSVRQARETQYF.

The chain joins TRBV7-9 to TRBJ2-1; TRBD2 matches 8 bases. Germline CDR1 SEHNR, CDR2 FQNEAQ (reference sequence). This CDR3 has 17 residues. The junction had 16 bases not matched to a gene; V was cut back by 5 bases and J by 7 bases. CDR3 DNA: TGTGCCAGCAGCCCTCCTTCGGAGCGGGGGCGAGGGAATGAGCAGTTCTTC. This encodes CASSPPSERGRGNEQFF.

V is TRBV5-1 and J is TRBJ2-2; possibly TRBD2 for D (6 bases). V was shortened by 5 bases and J by 7 bases, with 15 bases between the two germline ends. The CDR3 has 14 amino acids. From germline, CDR1 is SGHRS and CDR2 YFSETQ. The CDR3 reads CASSPTGRGGELFF. The CDR3 bases are TGCGCCAGCAGTCCAACGGGGCGGGGCGGGGAGCTGTTTTTT. Looking up the rest from reference TRBV5-1 and TRBJ2-2 gives the full variable domain: KAGVTQTPRYLIKTRGQQVTLSCSPISGHRSVSWYQQTPGQGLQFLFEYFSETQRNKGNFPGRFSGRQFSNSRSEMNVSTLELGDSALYLCASSPTGRGGELFFGEGSRLTVL.

For the CDR3, the DNA is TGTGCCAGCAGTGGGGGGATACTAGCCAAAAACATTCAGTACTTC. Translated, it gives CASSGGILAKNIQYF. This chain links TRBV6-5 with TRBJ2-4, with a tentative D call TRBD2 (6 bases). With 5 bases removed from V and 0 bases from J, the gap between germline ends came to 11 bases. Germline V CDR1 and CDR2: MNHEY, SVGAGI. The CDR3 is 15 residues long.

This clone was recorded only once. The rearrangement uses TRBV19 and TRBJ1-2, with D perhaps matching TRBD1 (5 bases). The germline V and J ends were trimmed by 7 bases and 4 bases, with 13 bases remaining between them. Germline V gives CDR1 LNHDA, CDR2 SQIVND (reference sequence). The CDR3 runs 13 residues. CDR3 amino acids: CASKTQGFYGYTF. Here the CDR3 DNA reads TGTGCCAGTAAAACCCAGGGATTCTATGGCTACACCTTC.

The V gene is TRBV11-2, the J gene TRBJ2-7; the D gene is possibly TRBD1 (5 bases). V shed 1 base and J shed 5 bases, with 12 bases lying between them. Germline V gene sequence: CDR1 SGHAT, CDR2 FQNNGV. This CDR3 has 14 residues. The CDR3 loop is CASSLGARADEQYF. The CDR3, as DNA: TGTGCCAGCAGCTTAGGCGCCAGGGCCGACGAGCAGTACTTC.

V is TRBV28 and J is TRBJ2-1, with TRBD1 matching over 8 bases. CDR1 and CDR2 from the germline V gene are MDHEN and SYDVKM. V lost 5 bases to trimming and J lost 1 base; unmatched junction nucleotides: 1. The CDR3 consists of 14 residues. CDR3 sequence: CASSQGASYNEQFF. CDR3 bases: TGTGCCAGCAGTCAGGGGGCTTCCTACAATGAGCAGTTCTTC.

This chain uses TRBV10-2 with TRBJ2-7; weak D call: TRBD2 (6 bases). Trimming stripped 2 bases from V and 2 bases from J, with 10 bases between. The length of the CDR3 is 14 residues. The germline CDR1 and CDR2 sequences are WSHSY and SAAADI. The CDR3, as DNA: TGCGCCAGCAGTGAGCCGGGACTTGCCTACGAGCAGTACTTC. Its protein is CASSEPGLAYEQYF.

The chain joins TRBV7-3 to TRBJ2-5; D is perhaps TRBD1 (5 bases). V gave up 1 base and J gave up 2 bases, with 11 bases separating them. The CDR3 totals 15 residues. Germline V CDR1 and CDR2: SGHTA, FQGTGA. CDR3: CASSLMGQAQETQYF. The CDR3 DNA follows: TGTGCCAGCAGCTTAATGGGGCAGGCACAAGAGACCCAGTACTTC.

The chain employs TRBV19 and TRBJ1-5; 7 bases line up with TRBD1. CDR3 size: 15 residues. CDR1 is LNHDA, CDR2 SQIVND, per germline (reference sequence). Losses at the gene ends were 6 bases for V and 2 bases for J; bases not matched to a gene: 7. CDR3: CASRRNGQGNQPQHF. DNA of the CDR3: TGTGCCAGTAGACGGAACGGACAGGGCAATCAGCCCCAGCATTTT.

V and J are TRBV6-5 and TRBJ1-2; the match to TRBD1 covers 8 bases. The germline CDR1 and CDR2 sequences are MNHEY and SVGAGI. The CDR3 totals 14 residues. V lost 6 bases, J lost 2 bases, and 5 bases stayed unmatched. CDR3 amino acids: CASSPRGRNYGYTF. In DNA, the CDR3 is TGTGCCAGCAGCCCCAGGGGGCGCAACTATGGCTACACCTTC.

The V and J genes are TRBV4-2 and TRBJ2-7; D call uncertain. The CDR3 is 14 residues long. V lost 1 base and J 6 bases, leaving 13 bases between the germline ends. Germline V gene data show CDR1 as LGHNA and CDR2 as YNFKEQ. The CDR3, as DNA: TGTGCCAGCAGCCAAGGAGGCTCCGTCCGCGAGCAGTACTTC. Protein: CASSQGGSVREQYF.

Points on this clone: The sample has other DNA sequences that encode this CDR3 too. The chain joins TRBV28 to TRBJ2-7; no clear D gene. The CDR3 runs 12 residues. Germline V lookup: CDR1 MDHEN, CDR2 SYDVKM. V shed 7 bases and J shed 2 bases, with 9 bases lying between them. The chain's CDR3 is CASTSGTYEQYF. The CDR3 DNA is TGTGCCAGCACCTCAGGTACCTACGAGCAGTACTTC.

This clone was observed a few times. The genes are TRBV15 and TRBJ1-6; D might be TRBD1 (5 bases). V was shortened by 0 bases and J by 7 bases, with 13 bases between the two germline ends. Germline CDR1 and CDR2: LNHNV and YYDKDF (reference sequence). The CDR3 is made up of 16 amino acids. This CDR3 reads CATSRDLGGGNSPLHF. CDR3 DNA sequence: TGTGCCACCAGCAGAGATCTGGGGGGTGGAAATTCACCCCTCCACTTT.

The chain has TRBV30 and TRBJ2-5, with D possibly being TRBD2 (6 bases). The CDR3 has 15 residues. V was cut by 0 bases and J by 6 bases, with 17 bases left in between. CDR1 and CDR2 (germline): GTSNPN, SVGIG (reference sequence). CDR3 sequence: CAWSVLPGVGKTQYF. CDR3 coding DNA: TGTGCCTGGAGTGTACTTCCGGGGGTCGGGAAGACCCAGTACTTC.

The genes are TRBV6-5 and TRBJ2-7, with unresolved D. Germline CDR1 is MNHEY and CDR2 is SVGAGI. The CDR3 spans 13 residues. Trimming shortened V by 0 bases and J by 3 bases, and 6 bases separated the two germline ends. The CDR3 coding sequence is TGTGCCAGCAGTTACTCCGAGGTCTACGAGCAGTACTTC. Translating it yields CASSYSEVYEQYF.

A single count supports this clone. V is TRBV10-3 and J is TRBJ1-1; 10 nucleotides line up with TRBD1. This CDR3 is 14 amino acids long. After removal of 1 base from V and 5 bases from J, the junction contained 1 base not matched to a gene. Germline V gene data show CDR1 as ENHRY and CDR2 as SYGVKD. CDR3 sequence (DNA): TGTGCCATCAGTGAGTTGGACAGGGGGACTGAAGCTTTCTTT. Protein: CAISELDRGTEAFF.

J is TRBJ1-1 and V is TRBV7-3, with 7 bases fitting TRBD1. V lost 1 base to trimming and J lost 6 bases; unmatched junction nucleotides: 8. Germline V lookup: CDR1 SGHTA, CDR2 FQGTGA. The CDR3 is 15 residues long. The CDR3 DNA is TGTGCCAGCAGCTTAATGGGCGGACAGGAGGCTGAAGCTTTCTTT. It encodes CASSLMGGQEAEAFF.

This chain's CDR3 is CASSPPQDTEAFF. The CDR3, as DNA: TGTGCCAGCAGTCCCCCCCAGGACACTGAAGCTTTCTTT. V usage is TRBV28 and J usage is TRBJ1-1; D remains unclear. The CDR3 is 13 residues long. The V end lost 5 bases, the J end lost 3 bases, and 10 bases lay between the germline ends. Germline values: CDR1 MDHEN, CDR2 SYDVKM.

The J gene is TRBJ2-7, the V gene TRBV28; 8 nucleotides line up with TRBD2. This CDR3 is built from 16 residues. Unmatched junction bases numbered 11, after V lost 7 bases and J lost 0 bases. In germline, CDR1 is MDHEN, CDR2 SYDVKM. The CDR3 DNA reads as TGTGCCAGCAAGGGGCGAGACGGGACTAGCTCCTACGAGCAGTACTTC. Translation gives CASKGRDGTSSYEQYF.